The sequence of this TCR beta chain was determined in a study of CD8+ T cells in alopecia areata. Overall study: Treatment comprised oral tofacitinib, 5 to 10 mg twice daily, in treated patients.

Treatment here: oral pan-JAK inhibitor, 5-10 mg twice daily. Obtained from alopecia areata patients were lesional scalp punch biopsies along with peripheral blood. Study-level points and caveats: The study also sequences resident alphabeta T cells of normal skin in scalp samples. Tofacitinib significantly reduced both scalp clonality and expanded CD8+ clones among the top 100.

A remark on this clone: Antigen unknown.

Germline values: CDR1 LNHDA, CDR2 SQIVND (reference sequence). This CDR3 is built from 12 residues. Trimming took off 3 bases at V and 5 bases at J, with 6 bases between the two ends. Sequencing used cDNA as its template, made by extracting RNA and reverse transcribing it. Generated by immunoSEQ multiplex PCR, the TCRdb table keeps only in-frame clones and is missing some. The data show 90,000 to 120,000 clones, roughly 84% seen once. The sequence came from a human donor with alopecia areata. The chain joins TRBV19 to TRBJ2-3; possible D gene TRBD2, 5 bases. Sequences were derived from CD8+ T cells sorted from blood, sampled at week 24, from a patient treated with tofacitinib. CDR3 in DNA: TGTGCCAGTAGTATTGGAGGAGATACGCAGTATTTT. Amino acid sequence: CASSIGGDTQYF.